The 3 T cell receptor beta chains reported below all come from one sample, sequenced in a study of blood T cell repertoires in COVID-19. Data came from immunoSEQ multiplex PCR; TCRdb stores just in-frame clones and leaves some out. The sample has 250,000 to 300,000 clones; 86% are singletons. The sequencing input was peripheral blood. Every receptor here comes from a woman in her seventies with COVID-19, enrolled during active disease.

The V and J genes are TRBV30 and TRBJ2-2, with D perhaps TRBD1 (6 bases). V lost 0 bases to trimming and J lost 5 bases, with 13 bases between them. The CDR3 length is 15 residues. Germline CDR1 is GTSNPN and CDR2 is SVGIG (reference sequence). CDR3 sequence: CAWSVPGHKTGELFF. The CDR3 DNA is TGTGCCTGGAGTGTACCGGGACATAAAACCGGGGAGCTGTTTTTT.

V is TRBV18 and J is TRBJ2-1, with TRBD1 identical over 8 bases. Germline CDR1 is KGHSH and CDR2 is LQKENI. After removal of 4 bases from V and 10 bases from J, the junction contained 6 bases not matched to a gene. The CDR3 consists of 13 residues. The CDR3 sequence: CASSLTGGREQFF. CDR3 DNA sequence: TGTGCCAGCTCACTTACAGGGGGACGCGAGCAGTTCTTC.

This clone was seen a single time. V and J are TRBV6-5 and TRBJ2-3, with 8 bases lining up with TRBD1. This CDR3 spans 13 amino acids. Germline loops: CDR1 MNHEY, CDR2 SVGAGI. J was trimmed by 3 bases and V by 7 bases; bases with no gene match: 3. The CDR3 reads CASKGQGTDTQYF. CDR3 sequence (DNA): TGTGCCAGCAAAGGACAGGGTACAGATACGCAGTATTTT.